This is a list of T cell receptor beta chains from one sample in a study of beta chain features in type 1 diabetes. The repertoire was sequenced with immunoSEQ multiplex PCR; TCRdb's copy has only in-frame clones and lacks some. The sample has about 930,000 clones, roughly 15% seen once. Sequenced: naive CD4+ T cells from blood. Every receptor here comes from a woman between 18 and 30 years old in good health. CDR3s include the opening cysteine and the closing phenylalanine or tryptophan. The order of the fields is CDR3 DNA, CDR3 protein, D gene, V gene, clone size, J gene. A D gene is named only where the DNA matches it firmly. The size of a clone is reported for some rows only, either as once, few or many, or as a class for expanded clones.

CDR3 DNA: TGTGCCACCAGCAGTTGGGCTAGCGGGAGTTCCAAAAACATTCAGTACTTC
CDR3 protein: CATSSWASGSSKNIQYF
D gene: TRBD2
V gene: TRBV15
clone size: -
J gene: TRBJ2-4

CDR3 DNA: TGCAGCGTTAAAGGTCTAGCGGAGTTACATGAGCAGTTCTTC
CDR3 protein: CSVKGLAELHEQFF
D gene: TRBD2
V gene: TRBV29-1
clone size: few
J gene: TRBJ2-1

CDR3 DNA: TGTGCCAGCAGCTCGGCAGGCACAGATACGCAGTATTTT
CDR3 protein: CASSSAGTDTQYF
D gene: -
V gene: TRBV7-9
clone size: -
J gene: TRBJ2-3

CDR3 DNA: TGTGCCAGCAGGAGGACTAGCGGAGGCTACAATGAGCAGTTCTTC
CDR3 protein: CASRRTSGGYNEQFF
D gene: TRBD2
V gene: TRBV28
clone size: -
J gene: TRBJ2-1

CDR3 DNA: TGTGCCAGCAGTTTAGATCCTTGGGAGCGGACTAGCACAGATACGCAGTATTTT
CDR3 protein: CASSLDPWERTSTDTQYF
D gene: -
V gene: TRBV28
clone size: -
J gene: TRBJ2-3

CDR3 DNA: TGTGCCAGCACCTTTGGGGGGGTGAACGCAGATACGCAGTATTTT
CDR3 protein: CASTFGGVNADTQYF
D gene: TRBD2
V gene: TRBV28
clone size: few
J gene: TRBJ2-3

CDR3 DNA: TGTGCCAGCAGCGCTAGCGGACAGCTTAATGAAAAACTGTTTTTT
CDR3 protein: CASSASGQLNEKLFF
D gene: -
V gene: TRBV7-2
clone size: -
J gene: TRBJ1-4

CDR3 DNA: TGTGCCAGCAGCCAACTGGATGGAAACACCATATATTTT
CDR3 protein: CASSQLDGNTIYF
D gene: -
V gene: TRBV4-2
clone size: -
J gene: TRBJ1-3

CDR3 DNA: TGCGCCAGCAGCTCCCTTGGACTAGCGGGAGGAAGCTCCTACAATGAGCAGTTCTTC
CDR3 protein: CASSSLGLAGGSSYNEQFF
D gene: TRBD2
V gene: TRBV5-1
clone size: few
J gene: TRBJ2-1

CDR3 DNA: TGTGCCAGCACCGAGATGGGGGTCACCGGTGGCTACACCTTC
CDR3 protein: CASTEMGVTGGYTF
D gene: -
V gene: TRBV6-6
clone size: -
J gene: TRBJ1-2

CDR3 DNA: TGTGCCAGCTCACCTGTTAACACAGATACGCAGTATTTT
CDR3 protein: CASSPVNTDTQYF
D gene: -
V gene: TRBV18
clone size: few
J gene: TRBJ2-3

CDR3 DNA: TGTGCCAGCAGCCAATCCGTCTCCTACAATGAGCAGTTCTTC
CDR3 protein: CASSQSVSYNEQFF
D gene: -
V gene: TRBV7-8
clone size: few
J gene: TRBJ2-1

CDR3 DNA: TGTGCCAGCAGCTTTCACAGTCGGGAGACCCAGTACTTC
CDR3 protein: CASSFHSRETQYF
D gene: -
V gene: TRBV5-4
clone size: -
J gene: TRBJ2-5

CDR3 DNA: TGTGCCAGCAGCCTAGGGACAGGGGCCTACGAGCAGTACTTC
CDR3 protein: CASSLGTGAYEQYF
D gene: TRBD1
V gene: TRBV7-2
clone size: few
J gene: TRBJ2-7

CDR3 DNA: TGCAGTGCTAGAGCGGAAGAGACCCAGTACTTC
CDR3 protein: CSARAEETQYF
D gene: -
V gene: TRBV20-1
clone size: -
J gene: TRBJ2-5

CDR3 DNA: TGTGCCAGCAGTTTTGAGGGGCGTGGGCAGTTCTTC
CDR3 protein: CASSFEGRGQFF
D gene: -
V gene: TRBV28
clone size: -
J gene: TRBJ2-1

CDR3 DNA: TGTGCCAGCAGCCGGGACAGATCTAATGAAAAACTGTTTTTT
CDR3 protein: CASSRDRSNEKLFF
D gene: TRBD1
V gene: TRBV7-2
clone size: -
J gene: TRBJ1-4

CDR3 DNA: TGCGCCAGCAGCTTCGGCCCCCCAGGGATCACCGCCTACGAGCAGTACTTC
CDR3 protein: CASSFGPPGITAYEQYF
D gene: -
V gene: TRBV5-1
clone size: -
J gene: TRBJ2-7

CDR3 DNA: TGTGCCAGCAGCTTATACGGGAGGGCCTCCTACAATGAGCAGTTCTTC
CDR3 protein: CASSLYGRASYNEQFF
D gene: TRBD2
V gene: TRBV7-8
clone size: -
J gene: TRBJ2-1

CDR3 DNA: TGTGCCAGCACGACCACGGGGGGCACAGATACGCAGTATTTT
CDR3 protein: CASTTTGGTDTQYF
D gene: -
V gene: TRBV28
clone size: -
J gene: TRBJ2-3

CDR3 DNA: TGTGCCAGCTCACTCGGACAGGCCAGACCCGAGCAGTACTTC
CDR3 protein: CASSLGQARPEQYF
D gene: TRBD1
V gene: TRBV18
clone size: few
J gene: TRBJ2-7

CDR3 DNA: TGTGCCAGCAGCTTGACTAGCGGGAGGGCCGGGTACGACGAGCAGTACTTC
CDR3 protein: CASSLTSGRAGYDEQYF
D gene: TRBD2
V gene: TRBV7-9
clone size: few
J gene: TRBJ2-7

CDR3 DNA: TGTGCCAGCAGCACCCGTTACGGGGAGCTGTTTTTT
CDR3 protein: CASSTRYGELFF
D gene: -
V gene: TRBV7-8
clone size: -
J gene: TRBJ2-2

CDR3 DNA: TGCGCCAGCAGCTTGGCCGCAGGCTCCTACGAGCAGTACTTC
CDR3 protein: CASSLAAGSYEQYF
D gene: -
V gene: TRBV5-1
clone size: few
J gene: TRBJ2-7

CDR3 DNA: TGCGCCAGCAGCCAAGAGGCTGCGAGTTCGCGGGCCAACGTCCTGACTTTC
CDR3 protein: CASSQEAASSRANVLTF
D gene: -
V gene: TRBV4-3
clone size: -
J gene: TRBJ2-6

CDR3 DNA: TGTGCCAGCCGACTTGGTTATAGCAATCAGCCCCAGCATTTT
CDR3 protein: CASRLGYSNQPQHF
D gene: -
V gene: TRBV2
clone size: -
J gene: TRBJ1-5

CDR3 DNA: TGTGCCAGCAGCTTAGCGGGAGGACGTGGGCACAATGAGCAGTTCTTC
CDR3 protein: CASSLAGGRGHNEQFF
D gene: -
V gene: TRBV7-2
clone size: -
J gene: TRBJ2-1

CDR3 DNA: TGTGCCACCAGCAGAACTCGGGGGATAAGCGGCGGGGAGCTGTTTTTT
CDR3 protein: CATSRTRGISGGELFF
D gene: -
V gene: TRBV15
clone size: -
J gene: TRBJ2-2

CDR3 DNA: TGTGCCAGCAGCTTAAAATCTGGGACTGAAGCTTTCTTT
CDR3 protein: CASSLKSGTEAFF
D gene: -
V gene: TRBV7-3
clone size: few
J gene: TRBJ1-1

CDR3 DNA: TGTGCCAGCAGTTTAGTTTGGGGAGTCAATCAGCCCCAGCATTTT
CDR3 protein: CASSLVWGVNQPQHF
D gene: -
V gene: TRBV28
clone size: -
J gene: TRBJ1-5

CDR3 DNA: TGTGCCAGCAGCTTGTTTAGTTTGGGCGGGGTCTACGAGCAGTACTTC
CDR3 protein: CASSLFSLGGVYEQYF
D gene: -
V gene: TRBV5-4
clone size: -
J gene: TRBJ2-7

CDR3 DNA: TGTGCCAGCACCTTGGCGGGAGGGCCAGAGACCCAGTACTTC
CDR3 protein: CASTLAGGPETQYF
D gene: TRBD2
V gene: TRBV5-4
clone size: few
J gene: TRBJ2-5

CDR3 DNA: TGTGCCAGCAGCTTAGGGCCGATAAACACCGGGGAGCTGTTTTTT
CDR3 protein: CASSLGPINTGELFF
D gene: -
V gene: TRBV11-2
clone size: few
J gene: TRBJ2-2

CDR3 DNA: TGTGCCAGTAGCAGGGACTTTCTCGGAGGAGAGACCCAGTACTTC
CDR3 protein: CASSRDFLGGETQYF
D gene: -
V gene: TRBV19
clone size: few
J gene: TRBJ2-5

CDR3 DNA: TGTGCCAGTAGCCCCGGGAGAGCTCGGAGTCAAGAGACCCAGTACTTC
CDR3 protein: CASSPGRARSQETQYF
D gene: -
V gene: TRBV19
clone size: few
J gene: TRBJ2-5

CDR3 DNA: TGCGCCAGCAGCCAAGGCGTGGGGGGACAAGAGACCCAGTACTTC
CDR3 protein: CASSQGVGGQETQYF
D gene: -
V gene: TRBV4-3
clone size: few
J gene: TRBJ2-5

CDR3 DNA: TGTGCCAGCGGACGGACCGGGACGACCTACAATGAGCAGTTCTTC
CDR3 protein: CASGRTGTTYNEQFF
D gene: -
V gene: TRBV28
clone size: -
J gene: TRBJ2-1

CDR3 DNA: TGTGCCAGCAGCTTAGTTATCTACGGTGAGCAGTACTTC
CDR3 protein: CASSLVIYGEQYF
D gene: -
V gene: TRBV7-2
clone size: few
J gene: TRBJ2-7

CDR3 DNA: TGTGCCATCAGAAGCTACAATGAGCAGTTCTTC
CDR3 protein: CAIRSYNEQFF
D gene: -
V gene: TRBV10-3
clone size: few
J gene: TRBJ2-1

CDR3 DNA: TGTGCCAGCAGCTTCAATGGAGGGGGAGAGACCCAGTACTTC
CDR3 protein: CASSFNGGGETQYF
D gene: -
V gene: TRBV7-2
clone size: few
J gene: TRBJ2-5

CDR3 DNA: TGCGCCAGCAGCCTTACAGGGGCCGGGGAGCTGTTTTTT
CDR3 protein: CASSLTGAGELFF
D gene: TRBD1
V gene: TRBV4-3
clone size: few
J gene: TRBJ2-2

CDR3 DNA: TGTGCCAGCACAAAAAGCGGGAGGGCCTACGATGAGCAGTTCTTC
CDR3 protein: CASTKSGRAYDEQFF
D gene: TRBD2
V gene: TRBV7-9
clone size: few
J gene: TRBJ2-1

CDR3 DNA: TGTGCCAGCATTGAGGACAGGGGCACCGGGGAGCTGTTTTTT
CDR3 protein: CASIEDRGTGELFF
D gene: TRBD1
V gene: TRBV28
clone size: -
J gene: TRBJ2-2

CDR3 DNA: TGTGCCAGCAGCCCCCAGGAGCTAGCCAAAAACATTCAGTACTTC
CDR3 protein: CASSPQELAKNIQYF
D gene: -
V gene: TRBV4-2
clone size: few
J gene: TRBJ2-4

CDR3 DNA: TGTGCCAGCAGCAGGACCGTTTTACGCAATGAAAAACTGTTTTTT
CDR3 protein: CASSRTVLRNEKLFF
D gene: -
V gene: TRBV6-5
clone size: few
J gene: TRBJ1-4

CDR3 DNA: TGCGCCAGCAGCAAGACCACTGGGAGCTCCTACAATGAGCAGTTCTTC
CDR3 protein: CASSKTTGSSYNEQFF
D gene: -
V gene: TRBV10-1
clone size: -
J gene: TRBJ2-1

CDR3 DNA: TGTGCCAGCAGTTACCAAGTACTAGCGTACGAGCAGTACTTC
CDR3 protein: CASSYQVLAYEQYF
D gene: TRBD2
V gene: TRBV10-3
clone size: -
J gene: TRBJ2-7

CDR3 DNA: TGTGCCAGCAGCCAACAAGAGACCCAGTACTTC
CDR3 protein: CASSQQETQYF
D gene: -
V gene: TRBV14
clone size: many
J gene: TRBJ2-5

CDR3 DNA: TGTGCCAGCAGGCCGGGACTAGACTCTGGAAACGAGCAGTACTTC
CDR3 protein: CASRPGLDSGNEQYF
D gene: TRBD2
V gene: TRBV5-6
clone size: few
J gene: TRBJ2-7